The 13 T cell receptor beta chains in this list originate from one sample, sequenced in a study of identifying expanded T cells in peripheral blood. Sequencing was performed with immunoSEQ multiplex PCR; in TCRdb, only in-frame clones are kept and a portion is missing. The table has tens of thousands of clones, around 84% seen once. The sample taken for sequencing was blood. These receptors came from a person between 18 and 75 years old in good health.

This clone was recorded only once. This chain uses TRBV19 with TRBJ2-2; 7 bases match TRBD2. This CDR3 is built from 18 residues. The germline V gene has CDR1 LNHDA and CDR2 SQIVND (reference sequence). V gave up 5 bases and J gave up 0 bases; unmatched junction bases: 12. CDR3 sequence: CASSEGSGYSANTGELFF. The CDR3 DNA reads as TGTGCCAGTAGTGAGGGTAGCGGGTACTCGGCGAACACCGGGGAGCTGTTTTTT.

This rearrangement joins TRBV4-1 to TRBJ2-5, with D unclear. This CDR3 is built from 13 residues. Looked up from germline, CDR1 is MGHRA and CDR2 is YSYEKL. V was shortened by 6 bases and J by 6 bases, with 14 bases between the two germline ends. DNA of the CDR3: TGCGCCAGCAGACAAACGGGCGAAAAGACCCAGTACTTC. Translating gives CASRQTGEKTQYF.

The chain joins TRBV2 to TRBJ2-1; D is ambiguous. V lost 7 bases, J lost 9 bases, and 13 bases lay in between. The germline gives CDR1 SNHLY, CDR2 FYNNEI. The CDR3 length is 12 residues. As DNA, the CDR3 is TGTGCCAGCATGAGTGAGGTGCTTGAGCAGTTCTTC. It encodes CASMSEVLEQFF.

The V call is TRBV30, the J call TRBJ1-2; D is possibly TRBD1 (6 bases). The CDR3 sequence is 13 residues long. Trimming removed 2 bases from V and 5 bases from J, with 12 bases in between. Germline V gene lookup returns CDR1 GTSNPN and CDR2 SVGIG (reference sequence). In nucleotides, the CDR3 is TGTGCCTGGAGTCAGGTACAGGGATATGGCTACACCTTC. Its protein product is CAWSQVQGYGYTF. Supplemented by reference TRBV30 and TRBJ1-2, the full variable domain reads SQTIHQWPATLVQPVGSPLSLECTVEGTSNPNLYWYRQAAGRGLQLLFYSVGIGQISSEVPQNLSASRPQDRQFILSSKKLLLSDSGFYLCAWSQVQGYGYTFGSGTRLTVV.

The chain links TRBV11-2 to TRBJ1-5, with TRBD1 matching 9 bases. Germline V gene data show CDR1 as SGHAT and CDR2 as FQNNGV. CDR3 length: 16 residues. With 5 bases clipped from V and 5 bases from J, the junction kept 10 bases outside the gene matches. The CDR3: CASSPSTGGSDQPQHF. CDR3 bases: TGTGCCAGCAGCCCCTCGACAGGGGGTTCAGATCAGCCCCAGCATTTT.

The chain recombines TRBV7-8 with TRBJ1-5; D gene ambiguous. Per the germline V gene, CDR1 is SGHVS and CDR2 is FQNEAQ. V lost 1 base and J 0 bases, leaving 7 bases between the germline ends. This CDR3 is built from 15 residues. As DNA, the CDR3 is TGTGCCAGCAGCTTAGAGCCGTATAGCAATCAGCCCCAGCATTTT. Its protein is CASSLEPYSNQPQHF. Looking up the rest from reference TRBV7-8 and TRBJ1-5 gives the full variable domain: GAGVSQSPRYKVAKRGQDVALRCDPISGHVSLFWYQQALGQGPEFLTYFQNEAQLDKSGLPSDRFFAERPEGSVSTLKIQRTQQEDSAVYLCASSLEPYSNQPQHFGDGTRLSIL.

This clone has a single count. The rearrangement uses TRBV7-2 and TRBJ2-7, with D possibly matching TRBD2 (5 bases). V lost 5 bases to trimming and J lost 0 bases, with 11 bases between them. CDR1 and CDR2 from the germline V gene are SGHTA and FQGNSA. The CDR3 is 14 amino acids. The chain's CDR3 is CASSPLANSYEQYF. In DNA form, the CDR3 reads TGTGCCAGCAGCCCGTTAGCGAACTCCTACGAGCAGTACTTC.

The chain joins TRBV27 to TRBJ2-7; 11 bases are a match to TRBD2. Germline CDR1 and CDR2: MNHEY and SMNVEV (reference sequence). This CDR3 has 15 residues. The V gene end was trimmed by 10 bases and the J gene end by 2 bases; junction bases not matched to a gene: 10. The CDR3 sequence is CATSPGTSGAYEQYF. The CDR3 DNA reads TGTGCCACCTCCCCGGGGACTAGCGGAGCCTACGAGCAGTACTTC.

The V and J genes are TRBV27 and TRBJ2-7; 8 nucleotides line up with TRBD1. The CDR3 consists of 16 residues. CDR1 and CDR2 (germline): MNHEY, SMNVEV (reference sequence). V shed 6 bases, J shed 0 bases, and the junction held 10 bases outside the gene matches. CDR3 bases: TGTGCCAGCAGCCCTTACAGGGGGACAGCCTCCTACGAGCAGTACTTC. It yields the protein CASSPYRGTASYEQYF.

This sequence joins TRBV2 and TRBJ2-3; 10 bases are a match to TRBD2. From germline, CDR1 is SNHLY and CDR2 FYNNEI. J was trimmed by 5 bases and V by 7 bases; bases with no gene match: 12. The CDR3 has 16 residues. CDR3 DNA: TGTGCCAGCACAACCCTAGCGGGAGAGGTTGGAGATACGCAGTATTTT. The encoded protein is CASTTLAGEVGDTQYF.

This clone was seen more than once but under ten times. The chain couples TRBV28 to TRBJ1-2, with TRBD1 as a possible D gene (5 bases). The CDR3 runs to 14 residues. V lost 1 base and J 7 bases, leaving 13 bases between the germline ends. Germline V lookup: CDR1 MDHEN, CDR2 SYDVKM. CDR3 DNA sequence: TGTGCCAGCAGTTTATTGTCCAGGGTTCGTGGCTACACCTTC. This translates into CASSLLSRVRGYTF.

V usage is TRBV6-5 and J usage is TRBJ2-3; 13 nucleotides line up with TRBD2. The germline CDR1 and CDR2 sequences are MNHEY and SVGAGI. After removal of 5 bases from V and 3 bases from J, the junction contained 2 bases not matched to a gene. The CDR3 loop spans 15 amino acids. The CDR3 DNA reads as TGTGCCAGCAGTATACTAGCGGGGGGGACAGATACGCAGTATTTT. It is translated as CASSILAGGTDTQYF.

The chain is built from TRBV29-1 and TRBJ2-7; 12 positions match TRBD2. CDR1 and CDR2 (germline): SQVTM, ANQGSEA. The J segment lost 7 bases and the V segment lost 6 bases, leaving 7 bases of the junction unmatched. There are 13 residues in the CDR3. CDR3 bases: TGCAGCGTCCGACTAGCGGGAGTCGGGGAGCAGTACTTC. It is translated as CSVRLAGVGEQYF.